This passage covers 22 T cell receptor beta chains from one sample sequenced in a study of blood T cells in healthy people across ages. Sample-barcoded 5' priming and a J-beta primer mix drove a second PCR of about 7 to 11 cycles. TCRdb recomputed calls from the 5' RACE reads with MiXCR, one row per CDR3 protein. Of about 1,600,000 distinct CDR3 sequences listed, approximately 40% were seen once; the top ten hold 7% to 9%. The sequenced sample consisted of blood. These receptors were obtained from a woman under 30 in good health.

Worth noting for this clonotype: A read error may explain this, as a much larger clone is one base away. The chain recombines TRBV28 with TRBJ2-1; possible D gene TRBD1, 6 bases. Matching the DNA end better, TRBJ2-7 makes the J call doubtful. Germline assignment: CDR1 MDHEN and CDR2 SYDVKM. This CDR3 comprises 14 residues. The CDR3: CASSFRDISTEQYF. CDR3 in DNA: TGTGCCAGCAGTTTTCGGGACATCTCTACCGAGCAGTACTTC.

With regard to this clonotype: Just one base apart from a much larger clone, this may be a read error. The chain employs TRBV15 and TRBJ2-1, with a tentative D call TRBD2 (5 bases). Germline lookup yields CDR1 LNHNV and CDR2 YYDKDF (reference sequence). The CDR3 is 14 residues long. Trimming stripped 0 bases from V and 10 bases from J, with 13 bases between. CDR3 region: CATSRDRVPSEQFF. DNA for the CDR3: TGTGCCACCAGCAGAGATAGAGTCCCTAGCGAGCAGTTCTTC.

The chain uses TRBV5-5 and TRBJ2-5, with TRBD2 matching over 7 bases. The J call is uncertain, as TRBJ2-7 better fits the DNA end. The CDR3 is 16 amino acids. Germline V gives CDR1 SGHKS, CDR2 YYEKEE (reference sequence). The CDR3 DNA reads as TGTGCCAGCAGCGAGGTCCTGTACGGGGGGAATTACGAGCAGTACTTC. Residues: CASSEVLYGGNYEQYF.

This clonotype was seen only a few times. The chain carries TRBV11-2 and TRBJ2-1; TRBD1 aligns across 12 bases. From germline, CDR1 is SGHAT and CDR2 FQNNGV. The J segment lost 8 bases and the V segment lost 2 bases, leaving 13 bases of the junction unmatched. The CDR3 consists of 18 residues. The CDR3 region has the DNA TGTGCCAGCAGCTTACAGGTTACACCGGGACAGGGGGCTTATGAGCAGTTCTTC. This gives the protein CASSLQVTPGQGAYEQFF.

This clonotype has a single count. This sequence joins TRBV7-9 and TRBJ1-1; TRBD1 matches at 11 bases. CDR1 is SEHNR, CDR2 FQNEAQ, per germline (reference sequence). V lost 3 bases to trimming and J lost 5 bases; unmatched junction nucleotides: 8. The CDR3 is 16 residues long. The CDR3 sequence is CASSFIGTGGITEAFF. In DNA, the CDR3 is TGTGCCAGCAGCTTTATCGGGACAGGGGGGATAACTGAAGCTTTCTTT.

The chain has TRBV6-1 and TRBJ1-3; 7 bases fit TRBD1. Germline V gene sequence: CDR1 MNHNS, CDR2 SASEGT. The CDR3 runs to 18 residues. Trimming at V came to 7 bases and at J to 0 bases, leaving 15 bases not matched to a gene. The CDR3 here is CASTKLTPGQISGNTIYF. The DNA for the CDR3 is TGTGCCAGCACCAAGTTAACCCCGGGACAGATCTCTGGAAACACCATATATTTT.

The chain employs TRBV11-2 and TRBJ2-7, with TRBD2 identical over 8 bases. The germline V gene encodes CDR1 SGHAT and CDR2 FQNNGV. Germline trimming cut 5 bases from V and 5 bases from J; bases unmatched to any gene: 20. This CDR3 region has 18 residues. Here the CDR3 reads CASSPPGGVTLMSDEQYF. The CDR3 bases are TGTGCCAGCAGCCCCCCGGGAGGGGTGACGTTGATGTCCGACGAGCAGTACTTC.

This chain links TRBV14 with TRBJ2-5; 7 bases line up with TRBD2. V lost 1 base and J lost 1; bases outside the gene matches: 9. Germline CDR1 reads SGHDN; CDR2 reads FVKESK. The CDR3 covers 17 residues. The CDR3 nucleotides read TGTGCCAGCAGCCAAGGGGACTATGCCTTGTCCCAAGAGACCCAGTACTTC. The encoded protein is CASSQGDYALSQETQYF.

This clonotype appeared a few times. V is TRBV2 and J is TRBJ2-1; 15 positions agree with TRBD2. The germline gives CDR1 SNHLY, CDR2 FYNNEI. The CDR3 is 20 amino acids. V shed 5 bases, J shed 0 bases, and the junction held 11 bases outside the gene matches. The CDR3 protein is CASSINSGLAGGSSYNEQFF. The CDR3 DNA follows: TGTGCCAGCAGTATCAATAGCGGACTAGCGGGGGGGAGCTCCTACAATGAGCAGTTCTTC.

This chain uses TRBV20-1 with TRBJ1-1; perhaps TRBD1 as D (5 bases). The CDR3 consists of 14 residues. Trimming removed 0 bases from V and 6 bases from J, with 14 bases in between. Germline lookup yields CDR1 DFQATT and CDR2 SNEGSKA (reference sequence). CDR3 coding DNA: TGCAGTGCTAGAGATCGGGGGTTTTATGCTGAAGCTTTCTTT. This encodes CSARDRGFYAEAFF.

This clonotype was seen a single time. V usage is TRBV4-1 and J usage is TRBJ2-3, with TRBD2 matching 12 bases. V lost 2 bases and J lost 4; bases outside the gene matches: 7. This CDR3 spans 17 amino acids. From germline, CDR1 is MGHRA and CDR2 YSYEKL. The DNA for the CDR3 is TGCGCCAGCAGCCAACCTCTAGCGGGGGGGCCCCCAGATACGCAGTATTTT. Translation: CASSQPLAGGPPDTQYF.

V and J are TRBV6-9 and TRBJ2-1; unclear D gene. Trimming pared 1 base from V and 4 bases from J, leaving 5 bases between. The CDR3 is made up of 13 amino acids. CDR1 is MNHGY and CDR2 is SVAAGI in the germline V gene. CDR3 sequence (DNA): TGTGCCAGCAGTTATTACCGGTACAATGAGCAGTTCTTC. It codes for CASSYYRYNEQFF.

The chain combines TRBV12-3 or TRBV12-4 with TRBJ2-5; 11 positions agree with TRBD1. With 5 bases clipped from V and 5 bases from J, the junction kept 7 bases outside the gene matches. The CDR3 is made up of 15 amino acids. Written as DNA, the CDR3 is TGTGCCAGCAGTCCTCGGACAGGGGGCGTGGAGACCCAGTACTTC. The encoded protein is CASSPRTGGVETQYF.

This chain joins TRBV15 and TRBJ2-7; the D call may be TRBD1 or TRBD2 (5 bases each). Trimming removed 5 bases at V and 3 bases at J, with 11 bases between. Germline loops: CDR1 LNHNV, CDR2 YYDKDF (reference sequence). The CDR3 is 13 residues long. The CDR3 DNA reads as TGTGCCACCAGCGCCTTGAGGGGCTACGAGCAGTACTTC. It specifies CATSALRGYEQYF.

This clonotype was counted between two and nine times. The genes are TRBV4-1 and TRBJ2-7, with 7 bases aligning to TRBD2. The J call may be faulty, since TRBJ2-5 better matches the DNA end. Germline V gene sequence: CDR1 MGHRA, CDR2 YSYEKL. The length of the CDR3 is 16 residues. The CDR3 DNA follows: TGCGCCAGCAGCCAAGATATCGCGGGGGTGGGGGAGACCCAGTACTTC. It codes for CASSQDIAGVGETQYF.

As concerns this clonotype: A much bigger clone sits one base away, suggesting this may be a read error. The chain has TRBV29-1 and TRBJ2-1; 8 bases match TRBD2. The V gene end was trimmed by 6 bases and the J gene end by 13 bases; junction bases not matched to a gene: 11. CDR1 and CDR2 (germline): SQVTM, ANQGSEA. CDR3 size: 12 residues. Here the CDR3 DNA reads TGCAGCGTCGTGGCGGGGGGAGAGACCCAGTTCTTC. It encodes CSVVAGGETQFF.

This clonotype was observed a single time. The V and J genes are TRBV12-3 or TRBV12-4 and TRBJ2-1; D might be TRBD2 (7 bases). This CDR3 has 16 amino acids. V lost 8 bases and J lost 0, with 17 bases in between. Here the CDR3 reads CASAGGGASSYNEQFF. The CDR3 coding sequence is TGTGCCAGCGCTGGAGGGGGGGCGAGCTCCTACAATGAGCAGTTCTTC.

The chain recombines TRBV20-1 with TRBJ2-1; either TRBD1 or TRBD2 may fit D (6 bases each). Per the germline V gene, CDR1 is DFQATT and CDR2 is SNEGSKA (reference sequence). Trimming took off 6 bases at V and 8 bases at J, with 11 bases between the two ends. The CDR3 runs 11 residues. CDR3 sequence reads: CSALGGYEQFF. CDR3 nucleotide sequence: TGCAGTGCCCTAGGGGGGTATGAGCAGTTCTTC.

This clonotype appeared a few times. The chain is built from TRBV6-5 and TRBJ2-3; D not certain. The ends were cut back, 0 bases at V and 0 bases at J, with 7 bases in the middle. CDR3 length: 15 amino acids. Germline V CDR1 and CDR2: MNHEY, SVGAGI. CDR3 amino acids: CASSYSSRSTDTQYF. The CDR3 DNA follows: TGTGCCAGCAGTTACTCGAGCAGGAGCACAGATACGCAGTATTTT.

The rearrangement uses TRBV20-1 and TRBJ2-4; D is unresolved. The J call may not be correct, given that the DNA end is closer to TRBJ2-5. This CDR3 region has 15 residues. Germline CDR1 reads DFQATT; CDR2 reads SNEGSKA (reference sequence). The CDR3 is CSARDGSQRWETQYF. CDR3 bases: TGCAGTGCTAGAGATGGGTCCCAAAGGTGGGAGACCCAGTACTTC.

This clonotype was observed a handful of times. The chain couples TRBV9 to TRBJ2-3; D is uncertain. Trimming cost V 0 bases and J 0 bases, with 8 bases left between them. The CDR3 has 15 residues. Germline V gene sequence: CDR1 SGDLS, CDR2 YYNGEE. The CDR3 DNA reads as TGTGCCAGCAGCGTAGATGGGCGTAGCACAGATACGCAGTATTTT. It specifies CASSVDGRSTDTQYF.

This clonotype has only a few counts. The J gene is TRBJ2-3, the V gene TRBV29-1; no firm D call. V lost 4 bases to trimming and J lost 5 bases, with 4 bases between them. The CDR3 is 10 amino acids. Germline-derived CDR1 and CDR2 are SQVTM and ANQGSEA. In DNA, the CDR3 is TGCAGCGTTGGGGAAGATACGCAGTATTTT. It encodes CSVGEDTQYF.